The 28 T cell receptor beta chains reported below all come from one sample, sequenced in a study of blood T cells in healthy people across ages. A second PCR of roughly 7 to 11 cycles used a sample-barcoded 5' primer and a J-beta primer mix. TCRdb used MiXCR to reprocess the 5' RACE reads, holding one entry per CDR3 protein. The sample gives roughly 800,000 distinct CDR3 sequences, 20% to 30% of which show up once; 2.5% to 3.5% is in the top ten. The same data also went into a second study, on T cells of mothers and their children.

Specimen: blood. The source is a boy younger than 18 in good health.

In this sample, this clonotype turned up a few times. V gene TRBV11-3 combines with J gene TRBJ2-2, with D perhaps TRBD1 (5 bases). Per germline, CDR1 SGHNT and CDR2 YENEEA. This CDR3 spans 13 amino acids. V was shortened by 4 bases and J by 4 bases, with 7 bases between the two germline ends. The CDR3 spells CASSSTVTGELFF. In DNA, the CDR3 is TGTGCCAGCAGCTCGACAGTCACCGGGGAGCTGTTTTTT.

This clonotype showed up just a few times. This sequence joins TRBV7-9 and TRBJ1-2; D unclear. Germline-derived CDR1 and CDR2 are SEHNR and FQNEAQ (reference sequence). The CDR3 runs 12 residues. Trimming removed 4 bases from V and 7 bases from J, with 10 bases in between. CDR3 sequence reads: CASSSMAFGYTF. The CDR3 region has the DNA TGTGCCAGCAGCTCCATGGCGTTTGGCTACACCTTC.

This clonotype has just a few counts. The chain carries TRBV11-2 and TRBJ2-5; D is perhaps TRBD1 or TRBD2 (5 bases each). CDR1 is SGHAT, CDR2 FQNNGV, per germline. The CDR3 sequence is 13 residues long. The V and J ends lost 6 bases and 2 bases respectively, with 10 bases between them. Written as DNA, the CDR3 is TGTGCCAGCAGGAGGGGATTGCAAGAGACCCAGTACTTC. Its translation is CASRRGLQETQYF. The full variable domain, its missing parts supplied by reference TRBV11-2 and TRBJ2-5, is EAGVAQSPRYKIIEKRQSVAFWCNPISGHATLYWYQQILGQGPKLLIQFQNNGVVDDSQLPKDRFSAERLKGVDSTLKIQPAKLEDSAVYLCASRRGLQETQYFGPGTRLLVL.

A few counts support this clonotype. The rearrangement uses TRBV28 and TRBJ2-5; weak D call: TRBD1 (6 bases). Matching the DNA end better, TRBJ2-7 makes the J call doubtful. The CDR3 length is 13 residues. Per germline, CDR1 MDHEN and CDR2 SYDVKM. The CDR3 spells CASIGDTSYEQYF. For the CDR3, the DNA is TGTGCCAGCATAGGGGACACCTCCTACGAGCAGTACTTC.

In its sample, this clonotype was seen a few times. The CDR3 nucleotides read TGTGCCAGCAGGCTAGGGGGACAGACAAATTCACCCCTCCACTTT. This translates into CASRLGGQTNSPLHF. This chain joins TRBV13 and TRBJ1-6; 7 bases are a match to TRBD1. Germline loops: CDR1 PRHDT, CDR2 FYEKMQ (reference sequence). The CDR3 length is 15 residues. J gave up 7 bases and V 6 bases, and 9 bases lay outside the gene matches.

The chain links TRBV7-2 to TRBJ2-2, with TRBD2 identical over 7 bases. V shed 5 bases, J shed 6 bases, and the junction held 9 bases outside the gene matches. CDR3 length: 15 residues. The germline gives CDR1 SGHTA, CDR2 FQGNSA. The CDR3 reads CASSQGGGSSGELFF. The CDR3, as DNA: TGTGCCAGCAGCCAAGGTGGCGGGAGTTCCGGGGAGCTGTTTTTT.

This clonotype turned up a few times. J is TRBJ2-5 and V is TRBV2; D is possibly TRBD2 (6 bases). The germline V and J ends were trimmed by 5 bases and 3 bases, with 13 bases remaining between them. The V gene's germline CDR1 is SNHLY and CDR2 FYNNEI. The CDR3 sequence is 14 residues long. CDR3: CASSSRDWEETQYF. Written as DNA, the CDR3 is TGTGCCAGCAGTTCTAGGGACTGGGAAGAGACCCAGTACTTC.

This clonotype appeared a few times. The chain couples TRBV5-1 to TRBJ2-1, with D uncertain. There are 12 residues in the CDR3. Germline assignment: CDR1 SGHRS and CDR2 YFSETQ. Deletions cut 4 bases from V and 2 bases from J, with 4 bases between. CDR3 coding DNA: TGCGCCAGCAGCGATACCTACAATGAGCAGTTCTTC. Translated, it gives CASSDTYNEQFF.

This clonotype came up a few times. V gene TRBV15 combines with J gene TRBJ2-2; D is undetermined. The CDR3 sequence is 14 residues long. V dropped 2 bases and J dropped 6 bases, with 10 bases sitting between them. Germline CDR1 and CDR2: LNHNV and YYDKDF (reference sequence). The CDR3 DNA follows: TGTGCCACCAGCAGAAACTCGGGTCCCGGGGAGCTGTTTTTT. Amino acids: CATSRNSGPGELFF. The full variable domain, in which reference TRBV15 and TRBJ2-2 provide the parts outside the CDR3, is DAMVIQNPRYQVTQFGKPVTLSCSQTLNHNVMYWYQQKSSQAPKLLFHYYDKDFNNEADTPDNFQSRRPNTSFCFLDIRSPGLGDTAMYLCATSRNSGPGELFFGEGSRLTVL.

The chain combines TRBV3-1 with TRBJ1-2; D perhaps matches TRBD1 (5 bases). This CDR3 is built from 14 residues. With 4 bases removed from V and 3 bases from J, the gap between germline ends came to 12 bases. Per the germline V gene, CDR1 is LGHDT and CDR2 is YNNKEL (reference sequence). The chain's CDR3 is CASSPLTDDYGYTF. The CDR3 DNA reads TGTGCCAGCAGCCCCTTGACAGATGACTATGGCTACACCTTC.

This sequence joins TRBV28 and TRBJ2-5; 9 nucleotides match TRBD1. V lost 8 bases to trimming and J lost 2 bases; unmatched junction nucleotides: 6. Germline V gene lookup returns CDR1 MDHEN and CDR2 SYDVKM. The CDR3 covers 14 residues. Written as DNA, the CDR3 is TGTGCCAGCGCCGCGACAGGGGGACAAGAGACCCAGTACTTC. Encoded protein: CASAATGGQETQYF.

The V call is TRBV12-3 or TRBV12-4, the J call TRBJ2-3, with 7 nucleotides matching TRBD1. Trimming removed 8 bases from V and 2 bases from J; junction bases left unmatched: 7. This CDR3 has 14 residues. The CDR3 bases are TGTGCCAGCCAACAGGGGACCCCCACAGATACGCAGTATTTT. Translating gives CASQQGTPTDTQYF.

This clonotype was seen a handful of times. The gene calls are TRBV10-3 and TRBJ1-2; TRBD1 matches at 8 bases. CDR1 and CDR2 (germline): ENHRY, SYGVKD. The V gene end was trimmed by 1 base and the J gene end by 7 bases; junction bases not matched to a gene: 11. This CDR3 is built from 16 residues. This CDR3 is CAISEFILDRGRGYTF. CDR3 nucleotides: TGTGCCATCAGTGAGTTCATACTCGACAGGGGCCGTGGCTACACCTTC.

This clonotype showed up just a few times. The V call is TRBV20-1, the J call TRBJ2-7; tentatively, D is TRBD1 (6 bases). The CDR3 runs to 15 residues. V lost 3 bases, J lost 2 bases, and 17 bases lay in between. From germline, CDR1 is DFQATT and CDR2 SNEGSKA (reference sequence). CDR3 bases: TGCAGTGCTAGCAAGACAGGTCCGGGGACCTACGAGCAGTACTTC. Its protein is CSASKTGPGTYEQYF.

The rearrangement links TRBV11-2 to TRBJ2-1; 7 positions match TRBD2. The ends lost 5 bases at V and 9 bases at J; junction bases unmatched: 7. Per germline, CDR1 SGHAT and CDR2 FQNNGV. This CDR3 contains 13 residues. In DNA form, the CDR3 reads TGTGCCAGCAGCCGGGAGGTCCGGGGTGAGCAGTTCTTC. Translating gives CASSREVRGEQFF.

The rearrangement uses TRBV18 and TRBJ2-7, with D uncertain. CDR1 is KGHSH and CDR2 is LQKENI in the germline V gene. Trimming left V 0 bases short and J 5 bases short, with 14 bases between. The CDR3 consists of 15 residues. CDR3 DNA: TGTGCCAGCTCACCACCGGATTTCTCAGCGAACGAGCAGTACTTC. Amino acid sequence: CASSPPDFSANEQYF.

In regard to this clonotype: The junction departs from the called germline gene at one end, perhaps through a read error. The J gene is TRBJ2-2, the V gene TRBV6-1; TRBD1 or TRBD2 may be the D gene (5 bases each). Germline assignment: CDR1 MNHNS and CDR2 SASEGT. The CDR3 is 16 amino acids. CDR3 region: CASSEVPGPKTGELFF. As DNA, the CDR3 is TGTGCCAGCAGTGAAGTCCCGGGACCGAAGACCGGGGAGCTGTTTTTT.

The genes are TRBV12-3 or TRBV12-4 and TRBJ1-2; 8 bases fit TRBD1. The trim removed 5 bases at V and 4 bases at J, leaving 3 bases unmatched. The CDR3 has 13 amino acids. The CDR3 bases are TGTGCCAGCAGTCCGACAGGGGCCTATGGCTACACCTTC. The encoded protein is CASSPTGAYGYTF.

This clonotype showed up just a few times. This chain links TRBV7-3 with TRBJ2-1; D possibly corresponds to TRBD1 (6 bases). CDR3 size: 15 residues. V was pared by 1 base and J by 7 bases, with 14 bases between. The germline V gene encodes CDR1 SGHTA and CDR2 FQGTGA. DNA of the CDR3: TGTGCCAGCAGCTTAAGGGCAGGGGAGATAAATGAGCAGTTCTTC. As protein: CASSLRAGEINEQFF.

A note on this clonotype: Its ends do not fully match the called genes, so a read error is possible. V and J are TRBV9 and TRBJ1-2; D gene uncertain. The CDR3 has 17 amino acids. Germline CDR1 SGDLS, CDR2 YYNGEE. Here the CDR3 DNA reads TGTGCCAGCAGCCGCAGGAACAGTCCCGACGGGAACTGTGGCTACACCTTC. Protein sequence: CASSRRNSPDGNCGYTF.

The CDR3 spells CASSSAGRYNEQFF. CDR3 nucleotides: TGTGCCAGCAGCTCGGCTGGCAGATACAATGAGCAGTTCTTC. The V gene is TRBV5-5, the J gene TRBJ2-1; D uncertain. V was cut by 3 bases and J by 4 bases, with 11 bases left in between. Per the germline V gene, CDR1 is SGHKS and CDR2 is YYEKEE (reference sequence). The CDR3 contains 14 residues.

The chain couples TRBV28 to TRBJ1-4; D gene ambiguous. The V end was cut by 7 bases, the J end by 6 bases, with 18 bases between. Germline V gives CDR1 MDHEN, CDR2 SYDVKM. The CDR3 totals 15 residues. CDR3 sequence (DNA): TGTGCCAGCACCCTGGCGCGGCGGTGGGATGAAAAACTGTTTTTT. It translates to CASTLARRWDEKLFF.

The genes are TRBV11-2 and TRBJ1-2; the D gene is possibly TRBD1 (5 bases). The CDR3 is 15 residues long. The V gene's germline CDR1 is SGHAT and CDR2 FQNNGV. V gave up 9 bases and J gave up 1 base, with 18 bases separating them. CDR3 sequence reads: CASLSGTPNNYGYTF. The CDR3 DNA is TGTGCCAGTCTTTCCGGGACGCCGAATAACTATGGCTACACCTTC. The full variable domain, with the rest looked up from reference TRBV11-2 and TRBJ1-2, is EAGVAQSPRYKIIEKRQSVAFWCNPISGHATLYWYQQILGQGPKLLIQFQNNGVVDDSQLPKDRFSAERLKGVDSTLKIQPAKLEDSAVYLCASLSGTPNNYGYTFGSGTRLTVV.

The rearrangement joins TRBV28 to TRBJ2-3; D unclear. The CDR3 sequence is 14 residues long. Germline loops: CDR1 MDHEN, CDR2 SYDVKM. V was trimmed by 3 bases and J by 1 base, leaving 8 bases between them. The CDR3 region has the DNA TGTGCCAGCAGTTTGATTTTGCGCACAGATACGCAGTATTTT. Protein product: CASSLILRTDTQYF. The full variable domain, with the rest looked up from reference TRBV28 and TRBJ2-3, is DVKVTQSSRYLVKRTGEKVFLECVQDMDHENMFWYRQDPGLGLRLIYFSYDVKMKEKGDIPEGYSVSREKKERFSLILESASTNQTSMYLCASSLILRTDTQYFGPGTRLTVL.

In this sample, this clonotype turned up a few times. The junction and the germline gene differ at one end; a read error may be behind it. The chain joins TRBV5-1 to TRBJ2-7, with D possibly called TRBD1 or TRBD2 (6 bases each). There are 13 residues in the CDR3. In germline, CDR1 is SGHRS, CDR2 YFSETQ. As DNA, the CDR3 is TGCGCCAGCGGCTTTAACAGGGACTTGGAGCAGTACTTC. Protein product: CASGFNRDLEQYF. The variable domain in full, with the rest retrieved from reference TRBV5-1 and TRBJ2-7, is KAGVTQTPRYLIKTRGQQVTLSCSPISGHRSVSWYQQTPGQGLQFLFEYFSETQRNKGNFPGRFSGRQFSNSRSEMNVSTLELGDSALYLCASGFNRDLEQYFGPGTRLTVT.

The sample holds a few counts of this clonotype. The chain uses TRBV19 and TRBJ2-5; 9 bases line up with TRBD2. TRBJ2-1 explains the end of the DNA better; the J call may be wrong. Germline values: CDR1 LNHDA, CDR2 SQIVND (reference sequence). The CDR3 is made up of 15 amino acids. In DNA form, the CDR3 reads TGTGCCAGTCAGTACACCGGGACTAGCATTAATGAGCAGTTCTTC. This encodes CASQYTGTSINEQFF.

The rearrangement links TRBV29-1 to TRBJ2-7, with D hard to call. Trimming pared 4 bases from V and 6 bases from J, leaving 13 bases between. The germline V gene encodes CDR1 SQVTM and CDR2 ANQGSEA. The CDR3 has 12 residues. CDR3 protein: CSVGLTSGEQYF. In nucleotides, the CDR3 is TGCAGCGTTGGTCTGACTTCCGGCGAGCAGTACTTC.

The chain has TRBV7-3 and TRBJ2-5, with D possibly TRBD2 on 5 matching bases. The end of the DNA aligns better with TRBJ2-1, so the J call may be wrong. This CDR3 has 13 residues. Germline CDR1 reads SGHTA; CDR2 reads FQGTGA. The CDR3 loop is CASSPGMYNEQFF. The CDR3 bases are TGTGCCAGCAGCCCCGGGATGTACAATGAGCAGTTCTTC.